This T cell receptor (beta chain) was sequenced in a study of cytomegalovirus exposure and HLA in healthy donors. Study context: For the approximately 410 genotyped donors, 80% to 90% fell within the Caucasian-associated ancestry cluster.

A multiplex PCR was run with 60 Vbeta primers and 13 Jbeta primers. Method: immunoSEQ multiplex PCR; TCRdb's copy keeps in-frame clones and lacks some. The data contain 99,000 or so clones, around 75% of them seen just once; the ten biggest clones take up 2% to 2.5%. Study observations and caveats: The study carried out a later analysis of TCR beta sequences. It associated some 17,000 of them with specific HLA alleles at a false discovery rate of 0.05. Most sequenced TCRs were rare (though some public TCRs occurred in many donors).

Notes on this clone: Its antigen is not identified.

V was pared by 1 base and J by 4 bases, with 9 bases between. This CDR3 comprises 14 residues. Germline CDR1 reads SGHNT; CDR2 reads YYREEE (reference sequence). The sequence was collected from a man aged 25-40 years in good health and CMV-seronegative. Specimen: PBMCs. V is TRBV5-4 and J is TRBJ2-1; no definite D call. The CDR3 DNA is TGTGCCAGCAGCTTGTCAACAGATTACAATGAGCAGTTCTTC. Its translation: CASSLSTDYNEQFF.